The 5 T cell receptor beta chains given below trace back to one sample, sequenced in a study of T cells in Graves' hyperthyroidism and ophthalmopathy. Amplified regions were TCR beta CDR3 sequences from RNA transcripts. Initially, a first-round RT-PCR of the TCR CDR3 employed the HTBI primer set. Via MiXCR, TCRdb re-called the multiplex PCR reads, giving one row per CDR3 protein. Of a few hundred thousand distinct CDR3 sequences listed, 35% to 55% are singletons. Material for sequencing was peripheral blood or thyroid tissue (not recorded which). These receptors were taken from an adult woman with Graves' disease, either hyperthyroidism or ophthalmopathy (not recorded which).

The chain combines TRBV4-1 with TRBJ1-4; maybe TRBD1 (5 bases). Trimming stripped 3 bases from V and 8 bases from J, with 7 bases between. The CDR3 covers 12 residues. Germline V lookup: CDR1 MGHRA, CDR2 YSYEKL. The CDR3 is CASSHKGEKLFF. The CDR3 region has the DNA TGCGCCAGCAGCCACAAGGGGGAAAAACTGTTTTTT.

The chain joins TRBV10-3 to TRBJ1-6, with a possible D match to TRBD1 (5 bases). V lost 10 bases and J 5 bases, leaving 15 bases between the germline ends. The germline gives CDR1 ENHRY, CDR2 SYGVKD. CDR3 length: 14 residues. CDR3 loop: CATVRDPNNSPLHF. CDR3 in DNA: TGTGCCACCGTCAGGGACCCGAATAATTCACCCCTCCACTTT.

In this sample, this clonotype turned up once. One junction end disagrees with the germline gene, perhaps due to a read error. V is TRBV7-9 and J is TRBJ1-1; TRBD1 is a possible D gene (5 bases). CDR1 and CDR2 (germline): SEHNR, FQNEAQ (reference sequence). The CDR3 sequence is 13 residues long. This CDR3 is CASSWGLNTEALF. CDR3 DNA: TGTGCCAGCAGCTGGGGCCTGAACACTGAAGCTCTCTTT.

This clonotype has at least ten counts. The genes are TRBV4-1 and TRBJ1-4; no definite D call. Germline loops: CDR1 MGHRA, CDR2 YSYEKL. V dropped 4 bases and J dropped 11 bases, with 11 bases sitting between them. The CDR3 extends over 12 amino acids. This CDR3 reads CASSRPTEKLFF. The CDR3 DNA is TGCGCCAGCAGCCGTCCTACGGAGAAACTGTTTTTT.

This clonotype was detected many times. The gene calls are TRBV6-1 and TRBJ2-7, with D possibly being TRBD1 or TRBD2 (5 bases each). Trimming shortened V by 3 bases and J by 3 bases, and 12 bases separated the two germline ends. This CDR3 comprises 14 residues. Per the germline V gene, CDR1 is MNHNS and CDR2 is SASEGT. The CDR3 sequence: CASSDTGPGYEQYF. The DNA of the CDR3 is TGTGCCAGCAGTGACACGGGGCCCGGCTACGAGCAGTACTTC.